The present T cell receptor (beta chain) was sequenced within a study of blood T cell repertoires in COVID-19. Germline V gene sequence: CDR1 LNHDA, CDR2 SQIVND (reference sequence). This CDR3 region has 13 residues. Trimming took off 6 bases at V and 4 bases at J, with 10 bases between the two ends. Clones were sequenced by immunoSEQ multiplex PCR, and TCRdb holds only the in-frame ones, with some missing. The table has approximately 240,000 clones, about four fifths seen once. Sequenced: peripheral blood. The chain combines TRBV19 with TRBJ2-1; D may be TRBD2 (5 bases). This TCR was recovered from a woman in her thirties who had recovered from COVID-19. The CDR3 region has the DNA TGTGCCAGTAGACTAGGCAGGTACAATGAGCAGTTCTTC. This sequence encodes CASRLGRYNEQFF.